Given below is one TCR beta chain in context. The data are from a study of OX40 agonist ivuxolimab in advanced cancers. For the study at large: Ivuxolimab, an antibody that agonizes OX40 (CD134), was administered to the patients.

Profiled with immunoSEQ multiplex PCR; TCRdb holds only in-frame clones, not every one. The sample holds under 85,000 clones, 88% seen once. The germline V gene encodes CDR1 WNHNN and CDR2 SYGVQD (reference sequence). Trimming took 5 bases from V and 3 from J, leaving 11 bases between them. This CDR3 comprises 13 residues. The sequences come from CD4+ or CD8+ T cells sorted from blood, collected in a trial of the OX40 agonist ivuxolimab. This receptor was taken from an adult with an advanced solid tumor such as melanoma, head and neck, liver or kidney cancer. The chain has TRBV10-1 and TRBJ2-7, with a tentative D call TRBD1 (5 bases). The CDR3 DNA reads TGCGCCAGCAGTCCTCCTCAGGGCTACGAGCAGTACTTC. Translating gives CASSPPQGYEQYF.